This TCR beta chain comes out of a study of blood T cell repertoires in COVID-19. Study overall: Samples of COVID-19 (acute and convalescent) were obtained from the United States, Italy and Spain. Nucleic acid was either cDNA or gDNA, and it came from T cells, B-cell-depleted T cells, or PBMCs.

Looked up from germline, CDR1 is SGDLS and CDR2 is YYNGEE. V shed 4 bases and J shed 5 bases, with 15 bases lying between them. The CDR3 is made up of 14 amino acids. Profiled with immunoSEQ multiplex PCR; TCRdb holds only in-frame clones, not every one. The sample comprises approximately 210,000 clones, less than 95% of which are singletons, and about 0.76% rests with the top ten. Seattle researchers signed up patients amid active infection and tracked them longitudinally. The sequence was obtained from a man in his thirties or forties with COVID-19, enrolled during active disease. The chain combines TRBV9 with TRBJ1-2; no clear D. Specimen: peripheral blood. The CDR3 DNA reads as TGTGCCAGCAGCTCCCCGGGGAGAGAATATGGCTACACCTTC. Protein product: CASSSPGREYGYTF. Combining the CDR3 with reference TRBV9 and TRBJ1-2 gives the whole variable domain DSGVTQTPKHLITATGQRVTLRCSPRSGDLSVYWYQQSLDQGLQFLIQYYNGEERAKGNILERFSAQQFPDLHSELNLSSLELGDSALYFCASSSPGREYGYTFGSGTRLTVV.